The T cell receptor (beta chain) described here comes from a study of response to subunit inactivated influenza vaccine. This clonotype has only a few counts. The antigen remains undetermined. Study observations and caveats: A suggestion made by the authors is that each seasonal influenza vaccination recruits few new T cells.

CDR1 and CDR2 (germline): MDHEN, SYDVKM. Trimming took 6 bases from V and 0 from J, leaving 15 bases between them. This CDR3 spans 16 amino acids. TCRdb called the RT-PCR reads again in MiXCR, with one record for every CDR3 protein. The sample carries 600,000 to 700,000 distinct CDR3 sequences, roughly 15% recorded once. The V call is TRBV28, the J call TRBJ2-1; tentative D call: TRBD2 (5 bases). This TCR was sampled from a man in his fifties or sixties who received an inactivated influenza vaccine. The sample was PBMCs from blood, taken 14 to 15 days before vaccination. This chain's CDR3 is CASRALTGSSYNEQFF. The CDR3 nucleotides are TGTGCCAGCAGGGCCCTGACGGGGAGCTCCTACAATGAGCAGTTCTTC.